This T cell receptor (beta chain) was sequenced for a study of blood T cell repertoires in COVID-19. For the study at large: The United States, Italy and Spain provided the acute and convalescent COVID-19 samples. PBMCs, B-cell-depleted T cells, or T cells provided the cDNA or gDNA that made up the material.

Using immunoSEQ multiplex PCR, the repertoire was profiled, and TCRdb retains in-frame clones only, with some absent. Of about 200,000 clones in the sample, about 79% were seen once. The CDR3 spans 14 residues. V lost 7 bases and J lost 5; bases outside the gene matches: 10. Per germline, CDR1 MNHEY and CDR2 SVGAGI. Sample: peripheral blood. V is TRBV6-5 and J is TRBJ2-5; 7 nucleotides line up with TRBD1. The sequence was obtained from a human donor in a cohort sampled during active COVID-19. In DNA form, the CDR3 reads TGTGCCAGCAAACGGGGAGAGGGGGCCGAGACCCAGTACTTC. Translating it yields CASKRGEGAETQYF.